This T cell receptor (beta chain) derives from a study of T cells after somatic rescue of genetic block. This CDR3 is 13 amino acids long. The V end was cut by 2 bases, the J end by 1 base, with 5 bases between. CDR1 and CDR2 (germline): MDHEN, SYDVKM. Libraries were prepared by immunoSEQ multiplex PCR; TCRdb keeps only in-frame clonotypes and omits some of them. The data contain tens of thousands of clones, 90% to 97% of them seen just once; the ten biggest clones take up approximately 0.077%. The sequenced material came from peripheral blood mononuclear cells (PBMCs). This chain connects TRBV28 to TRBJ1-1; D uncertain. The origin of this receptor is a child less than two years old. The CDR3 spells CASSLVGNTEAFF. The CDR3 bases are TGTGCCAGCAGTTTAGTCGGGAACACTGAAGCTTTCTTT.